The clone carrying this TCR beta chain showed up just a few times. Trimming took off 1 base at V and 8 bases at J, with 13 bases between the two ends. Looked up from germline, CDR1 is SGDLS and CDR2 is YYNGEE. The CDR3 runs 14 residues. Ophthalmopathy patients had moderate-to-severe active disease, CAS ≥3, NOSPECS ≥4, and disease duration under 3 months. Patients were excluded for uncontrolled infection, other autoimmune disease, pregnancy or lactation. The source material, RNA transcripts, was used to amplify TCR beta CDR3 regions. The HTBI set primed first-round TCR CDR3 RT-PCR. MiXCR was run by TCRdb on the multiplex PCR reads, yielding one entry per CDR3 protein. The sample records about half a million distinct CDR3 sequences, around 16% being singletons. The record originates from a study of T cells in Graves' hyperthyroidism and ophthalmopathy.

The chain links TRBV9 to TRBJ2-1; maybe TRBD2 (5 bases). The sequence was collected from a woman aged 25 to 39 with Graves' ophthalmopathy. Sequences were obtained from blood. The CDR3 DNA sequence: TGTGCCAGCAGCGTAACACTAGGAATTGATGAGCAGTTCTTC. This sequence encodes CASSVTLGIDEQFF.